The rows below give T cell receptor beta chains drawn from one sample of a study of T cell changes during pregnancy in multiple sclerosis. Profiled with immunoSEQ multiplex PCR; TCRdb holds only in-frame clones, not every one. The top ten clones hold roughly 0.14% of a sample with roughly 72,000 clones, approximately 93% of them seen once. Sequencing was performed on CD4+ T cells from peripheral blood mononuclear cells, taken after pregnancy. These receptors came from a female donor with multiple sclerosis, enrolled in a pregnancy study. Both conserved end residues are part of each CDR3. D genes are given only for firm matches. Rows may omit the clone size; those that give it use once, few, many or a size class.

d_call: NA
j_call: TRBJ1-5
clone_size: few
v_call: TRBV30
cdr3_nt: TGTGCCTGGAGTGTACGGGGACAAATTCTATTCAATCAGCCCCAGCATTTT
cdr3_aa: CAWSVRGQILFNQPQHF

d_call: TRBD1
j_call: TRBJ2-7
clone_size: NA
v_call: TRBV18
cdr3_nt: TGTGCCAGCTCACCTTTGGACAGGGGCTACGAGCAGTACTTC
cdr3_aa: CASSPLDRGYEQYF

d_call: TRBD1
j_call: TRBJ2-5
clone_size: NA
v_call: TRBV5-1
cdr3_nt: TGCGCCAGCAGGCCTCGTTCAGGGGGTGGGCCGAGAGAGACCCAGTACTTC
cdr3_aa: CASRPRSGGGPRETQYF

d_call: NA
j_call: TRBJ1-1
clone_size: NA
v_call: TRBV30
cdr3_nt: TGTGCCTGGGCCAGGGTTACTGAAGCTTTCTTT
cdr3_aa: CAWARVTEAFF

d_call: NA
j_call: TRBJ2-1
clone_size: NA
v_call: TRBV7-9
cdr3_nt: TGTGCCAGCAGCCCCTCTAGCGTTTATCGGTTCTTC
cdr3_aa: CASSPSSVYRFF

d_call: NA
j_call: TRBJ2-6
clone_size: NA
v_call: TRBV5-1
cdr3_nt: TGCGCCAGCAGCTCACAGGGTTCTGGGGCCAACGTCCTGACTTTC
cdr3_aa: CASSSQGSGANVLTF

d_call: NA
j_call: TRBJ1-1
clone_size: NA
v_call: TRBV11-1
cdr3_nt: TGTGCCAGCACCCCCCTGGGGCGGTTGAACACTGAAGCTTTCTTT
cdr3_aa: CASTPLGRLNTEAFF

d_call: NA
j_call: TRBJ2-5
clone_size: NA
v_call: TRBV19
cdr3_nt: TGTGCCAGTAGTAGGAACAAGGGGGAGACCCAGTACTTC
cdr3_aa: CASSRNKGETQYF

d_call: NA
j_call: TRBJ2-3
clone_size: NA
v_call: TRBV20-1
cdr3_nt: TGCAGTGCCGTCACAGATACGCAGTATTTT
cdr3_aa: CSAVTDTQYF

d_call: NA
j_call: TRBJ1-4
clone_size: NA
v_call: TRBV28
cdr3_nt: TGTGCCAGCGGGGGGTTCGGGGAAAAACTGTTTTTT
cdr3_aa: CASGGFGEKLFF

d_call: TRBD1
j_call: TRBJ1-4
clone_size: NA
v_call: TRBV7-2
cdr3_nt: TGTGCCAGCAGCCCGTCAGGGGGGTATAATGAAAAACTGTTTTTT
cdr3_aa: CASSPSGGYNEKLFF

d_call: NA
j_call: TRBJ2-1
clone_size: NA
v_call: TRBV7-2
cdr3_nt: TGTGCCAGCAGCTGGGACACTGTAATCGGTGAGCAGTTCTTC
cdr3_aa: CASSWDTVIGEQFF

d_call: TRBD2
j_call: TRBJ2-1
clone_size: NA
v_call: TRBV28
cdr3_nt: TGTGCCAGCAGTCCGCGGGGGGAACAGTTCTTC
cdr3_aa: CASSPRGEQFF

d_call: TRBD1
j_call: TRBJ1-1
clone_size: NA
v_call: TRBV19
cdr3_nt: TGTGCCGCAGGGGACAGGAGTAACACTGAAGCTTTCTTT
cdr3_aa: CAAGDRSNTEAFF

d_call: TRBD2
j_call: TRBJ2-3
clone_size: NA
v_call: TRBV7-8
cdr3_nt: TGTGCCAGCAGCCGACGGCCGGGGGGTAGCACAACAGATACGCAGTATTTT
cdr3_aa: CASSRRPGGSTTDTQYF

d_call: NA
j_call: TRBJ2-7
clone_size: NA
v_call: TRBV10-3
cdr3_nt: TGTGCCATCAGTGAGTCTGGGCGGGGGCCCTCCTACGAGCAGTACTTC
cdr3_aa: CAISESGRGPSYEQYF

d_call: TRBD2
j_call: TRBJ2-3
clone_size: NA
v_call: TRBV7-3
cdr3_nt: TGTGCCAGCAGCCTCGCCCCGGGACTAGCGGGAGAGGATACGCAGTATTTT
cdr3_aa: CASSLAPGLAGEDTQYF

d_call: TRBD2
j_call: TRBJ2-1
clone_size: once
v_call: TRBV30
cdr3_nt: TGTGCTTACCTCGGGGGGACCCAAGACGATGAGCAGTTCTTC
cdr3_aa: CAYLGGTQDDEQFF

d_call: NA
j_call: TRBJ1-2
clone_size: NA
v_call: TRBV6-5
cdr3_nt: TGTGCCAGCAGTTACGGCTTTAACTATGGCTACACCTTC
cdr3_aa: CASSYGFNYGYTF

d_call: TRBD2
j_call: TRBJ2-2
clone_size: NA
v_call: TRBV5-1
cdr3_nt: TGCGCCAGCAGCTTGGGGACTAGCCTGAACACCGGGGAGCTGTTTTTT
cdr3_aa: CASSLGTSLNTGELFF